A selection of T cell receptor beta chains follows, all from one sample in a study of CD8 T cells in Susac syndrome. MiXCR, run by TCRdb on the immunoSEQ multiplex PCR reads, gives a single entry per CDR3 protein. The sample has over 150,000 distinct CDR3 sequences; 85% to 95% are singletons. Material for sequencing was CD4+ T cells from PBMCs. Every receptor here comes from a human donor with multiple sclerosis. Each CDR3 is given with its conserved first and last residue. The D gene is left open where the match is weak. Size is omitted from some rows. Given values are once, few, many or a class for expanded clones.

clone size,J gene,V gene,D gene,CDR3 protein
-,TRBJ1-2,TRBV5-6,TRBD1,CASETGRNYGYTF
-,TRBJ1-4,TRBV5-1,-,CASSLGGANEKLFF
-,TRBJ1-5,TRBV30,-,CAWSGAHNQPQHF
-,TRBJ2-3,TRBV7-8,-,CASSPHARAVTDTQYF
-,TRBJ2-6,TRBV29-1,-,CGGRSSGANVLTF
once,TRBJ2-7,TRBV3-1,-,CASSQSEWNEQYF
-,TRBJ2-1,TRBV3-1,-,CASSQGALNEQFF
-,TRBJ1-2,TRBV4-1,TRBD1,CASSPGQGHGYTF
-,TRBJ1-5,TRBV5-6,-,CASSSARGAPQPQHF
few,TRBJ2-7,TRBV29-1,TRBD1,CSVEVAGGSEQYF
-,TRBJ1-5,TRBV29-1,-,CSVGQASGQPQHF
-,TRBJ2-4,TRBV29-1,TRBD2,CSVVGLGHIQYF
-,TRBJ2-4,TRBV28,TRBD2,CASSRAGWGLAGGNLAKNIQYF
-,TRBJ2-3,TRBV29-1,TRBD2,CSVGPAGYTDTQYF
-,TRBJ1-2,TRBV14,-,CASSPYSGRRTNYGYTF
once,TRBJ2-7,TRBV3-1,TRBD1,CASSQSRDSFYEQYF
-,TRBJ1-2,TRBV6-5,-,CASSYSKGVYGYTF
-,TRBJ2-5,TRBV10-2,-,CASSGRRIQETQYF
-,TRBJ1-5,TRBV2,-,CASSPTRRTNQPQHF
-,TRBJ2-5,TRBV3-1,TRBD2,CASSQDPSGRGTQYF
-,TRBJ2-3,TRBV2,TRBD2,CASSDGTSGASSTDTQYF
-,TRBJ1-1,TRBV2,-,CASSAQGLNTEAFF
-,TRBJ2-7,TRBV5-4,TRBD1,CASSSTGVNEQYF
-,TRBJ1-1,TRBV6-2/TRBV6-3,-,CASLRDTGTTEAFF
-,TRBJ1-4,TRBV5-6,-,CASSLARGNEKLFF
-,TRBJ2-5,TRBV6-5,-,CASSYAQGWETQYF
-,TRBJ1-2,TRBV12-3/TRBV12-4,TRBD1,CASSLVPTGGASGYTF